These 29 T cell receptor beta chains came from one sample sequenced in a study of T cell changes during pregnancy in multiple sclerosis. The data were produced by immunoSEQ multiplex PCR, yet TCRdb's version contains in-frame clones alone and is incomplete. This table has approximately 60,000 clones, 91% appearing once. The source was peripheral blood, collected before pregnancy. Every receptor here comes from a female donor with multiple sclerosis, enrolled in a pregnancy study.

The V call is TRBV2, the J call TRBJ2-5; the match to TRBD2 covers 13 bases. The ends lost 5 bases at V and 5 bases at J; junction bases unmatched: 2. CDR3 length: 14 amino acids. The V gene's germline CDR1 is SNHLY and CDR2 FYNNEI. CDR3: CASSMTSGGETQYF. The DNA of the CDR3 is TGTGCCAGCAGTATGACTAGCGGGGGGGAGACCCAGTACTTC.

The V and J genes are TRBV9 and TRBJ2-5; 11 positions match TRBD2. The germline V gene encodes CDR1 SGDLS and CDR2 YYNGEE. The CDR3 loop spans 18 amino acids. Unmatched junction bases numbered 14, after V lost 3 bases and J lost 4 bases. The CDR3 loop reads CASSAQLAGDGLRETQYF. DNA of the CDR3: TGTGCCAGCAGCGCCCAACTAGCGGGGGATGGGCTAAGAGAGACCCAGTACTTC.

This clone has only one observation. The chain recombines TRBV27 with TRBJ1-1, with D maybe TRBD1 (6 bases). This CDR3 contains 14 residues. Trimming removed 3 bases from V and 1 base from J, with 9 bases in between. Looked up from germline, CDR1 is MNHEY and CDR2 is SMNVEV (reference sequence). Written as DNA, the CDR3 is TGTGCCAGCAGTTTGACAGGCGCGAACACTGAAGCTTTCTTT. Encoded protein: CASSLTGANTEAFF.

The chain couples TRBV6-6 to TRBJ2-5; 7 bases match TRBD2. From germline, CDR1 is MNHNY and CDR2 SVGAGI (reference sequence). The V and J ends lost 9 bases and 2 bases, in that order; junction bases with no gene match: 9. CDR3 length: 14 residues. The CDR3 is CASKAAGLQETQYF. In DNA, the CDR3 is TGTGCCAGTAAGGCAGCGGGGTTGCAAGAGACCCAGTACTTC.

The chain links TRBV10-3 to TRBJ1-2; 7 positions match TRBD1. CDR1 and CDR2 from the germline V gene are ENHRY and SYGVKD. The CDR3 is 15 amino acids. V was clipped by 0 bases and J by 6 bases; unmatched bases: 7. CDR3 region: CAISESSARGDGYTF. The CDR3 DNA is TGTGCCATCAGTGAGTCGTCAGCCAGGGGGGATGGCTACACCTTC.

Regarding this clone: Other nucleotide sequences in the sample specify the same CDR3. This chain joins TRBV6-5 and TRBJ2-7; TRBD2 is a possible D gene (5 bases). Germline-derived CDR1 and CDR2 are MNHEY and SVGAGI. The CDR3 length is 12 residues. V was cut by 2 bases and J by 4 bases, with 6 bases left in between. Here the CDR3 reads CASSYTGYEQYF. DNA of the CDR3: TGTGCCAGCAGTTACACGGGGTACGAGCAGTACTTC.

This sequence joins TRBV7-2 and TRBJ2-2; D not certain. V lost 5 bases and J 1 base, leaving 11 bases between the germline ends. Germline V gives CDR1 SGHTA, CDR2 FQGNSA. The CDR3 is 15 residues long. The CDR3: CASSPFGRNTGELFF. DNA for the CDR3: TGTGCCAGCAGCCCATTTGGGCGGAACACCGGGGAGCTGTTTTTT.

The rearrangement joins TRBV19 to TRBJ2-3; possibly TRBD1 for D (6 bases). Trimming shortened V by 7 bases and J by 1 base, and 12 bases separated the two germline ends. Per germline, CDR1 LNHDA and CDR2 SQIVND (reference sequence). The length of the CDR3 is 14 residues. CDR3 DNA sequence: TGTGCCAGTACCAGGGGCAGGGGCACAGATACGCAGTATTTT. Protein: CASTRGRGTDTQYF. Together with reference TRBV19 and TRBJ2-3, the CDR3 gives the full variable domain: DGGITQSPKYLFRKEGQNVTLSCEQNLNHDAMYWYRQDPGQGLRLIYYSQIVNDFQKGDIAEGYSVSREKKESFPLTVTSAQKNPTAFYLCASTRGRGTDTQYFGPGTRLTVL.

In regard to this clone: One junction end disagrees with the germline gene, perhaps due to a read error. V is TRBV20-1 and J is TRBJ2-5; 8 bases map to TRBD2. Looked up from germline, CDR1 is DFQATT and CDR2 is SNEGSKA (reference sequence). The CDR3 length is 11 residues. The CDR3 protein is CSARDLGLVNF. CDR3 DNA sequence: TGCAGTGCTAGAGATCTGGGACTAGTGAACTTC.

V gene TRBV27 combines with J gene TRBJ1-1; tentative D call: TRBD1 (5 bases). Trimming took 3 bases from V and 3 from J, leaving 8 bases between them. This CDR3 has 13 residues. Germline-derived CDR1 and CDR2 are MNHEY and SMNVEV (reference sequence). CDR3 sequence (DNA): TGTGCCAGCAGTTTTGGCAGGGACACTGAAGCTTTCTTT. Its protein is CASSFGRDTEAFF.

This clone was detected once. The chain carries TRBV5-4 and TRBJ2-7, with D unclear. Germline V gene sequence: CDR1 SGHNT, CDR2 YYREEE (reference sequence). This CDR3 spans 14 amino acids. Between the trimmed V and J ends, which lost 1 base and 0 bases, there was a span of 8 bases. DNA for the CDR3: TGTGCCAGCAGCTTGATCGCGAGCTCCTACGAGCAGTACTTC. Its protein product is CASSLIASSYEQYF.

The V gene is TRBV6-4, the J gene TRBJ1-2; D is possibly TRBD1 (5 bases). V lost 1 base, J lost 8 bases, and 11 bases lay in between. The V gene's germline CDR1 is MRHNA and CDR2 SNTAGT. The CDR3 is 13 residues long. The CDR3 DNA is TGTGCCAGCAGTGACTTGGGGGGTACGGGCTACACCTTC. Translation gives CASSDLGGTGYTF.

The chain links TRBV21-1 to TRBJ2-5; TRBD1 is taken as the D call from the table, unchecked against the DNA. TRBV21-1 is a pseudogene locus. The CDR3 is 12 amino acids. The DNA of the CDR3 is TGTGCCTTCGGACAGGAAAAAGAGACCCAGTACTTC. It codes for CAFGQEKETQYF.

The chain combines TRBV18 with TRBJ2-2; 8 nucleotides agree with TRBD1. With V trimmed by 5 bases and J by 6 bases, 8 bases remained unmatched. The CDR3 spans 15 residues. Germline V gene data show CDR1 as KGHSH and CDR2 as LQKENI. The CDR3 DNA reads TGTGCCAGCTCATCCAGGACAGGGAAACCCGGGGAGCTGTTTTTT. Translation gives CASSSRTGKPGELFF.

CDR3 DNA: TGTGCCAGCAGCCCCAGTGGTAGGGGCGGCGAGCAGTACTTC. This sequence encodes CASSPSGRGGEQYF. The chain has TRBV7-3 and TRBJ2-7, with D possibly being TRBD1 (5 bases). Germline CDR1 SGHTA, CDR2 FQGTGA. The V end lost 5 bases, the J end lost 6 bases, and 17 bases lay between the germline ends. The CDR3 contains 14 residues. Based on the CDR3 plus reference TRBV7-3 and TRBJ2-7, the full variable domain is GAGVSQTPSNKVTEKGKYVELRCDPISGHTALYWYRQSLGQGPEFLIYFQGTGAADDSGLPNDRFFAVRPEGSVSTLKIQRTERGDSAVYLCASSPSGRGGEQYFGPGTRLTVT.

The gene calls are TRBV10-3 and TRBJ2-2; maybe TRBD1 (7 bases). The CDR3 has 13 amino acids. Deletions cut 10 bases from V and 1 base from J, with 10 bases between. Germline-derived CDR1 and CDR2 are ENHRY and SYGVKD. The chain's CDR3 is CASGTENTGELFF. The DNA of the CDR3 is TGTGCCAGCGGGACAGAGAACACCGGGGAGCTGTTTTTT.

The chain has TRBV5-1 and TRBJ2-3, with a possible D match to TRBD1 (6 bases). The CDR3 consists of 14 residues. Trimming left V 4 bases short and J 2 bases short, with 11 bases between. Germline V gene lookup returns CDR1 SGHRS and CDR2 YFSETQ. CDR3: CASSRGQFTDTQYF. The CDR3 coding sequence is TGCGCCAGCAGCCGCGGACAGTTCACAGATACGCAGTATTTT.

V and J are TRBV18 and TRBJ1-6; 10 positions agree with TRBD1. V lost 2 bases to trimming and J lost 7 bases; unmatched junction nucleotides: 8. Germline V gene lookup returns CDR1 KGHSH and CDR2 LQKENI. The CDR3 spans 17 residues. The CDR3 reads CASSPLPGTGDNSPLHF. The CDR3 DNA reads as TGTGCCAGCTCACCATTGCCCGGGACAGGGGACAATTCACCCCTCCACTTT.

J is TRBJ1-4 and V is TRBV5-1; a possible D gene is TRBD1 (5 bases). Trimming stripped 1 base from V and 4 bases from J, with 11 bases between. CDR1 and CDR2 from the germline V gene are SGHRS and YFSETQ. The CDR3 has 15 residues. CDR3 amino acids: CASSLWGFVNEKLFF. The CDR3 DNA follows: TGCGCCAGCAGCTTGTGGGGCTTTGTTAATGAAAAACTGTTTTTT.

The chain joins TRBV5-1 to TRBJ2-3; maybe TRBD2 (5 bases). Germline loops: CDR1 SGHRS, CDR2 YFSETQ. The V and J ends lost 2 bases and 1 base respectively, with 8 bases between them. The length of the CDR3 is 14 residues. The DNA of the CDR3 is TGCGCCAGCAGCTTAGGACTCCGCACAGATACGCAGTATTTT. It encodes CASSLGLRTDTQYF.

The chain has TRBV11-1 and TRBJ1-1, with a tentative D call TRBD1 (6 bases). The germline V and J ends were trimmed by 6 bases and 4 bases, with 12 bases remaining between them. This CDR3 spans 13 amino acids. Germline V gene data show CDR1 as SGHAT and CDR2 as FQDESV (reference sequence). CDR3 coding DNA: TGTGCCAGCAGTCATACAGGGACCACTGAAGCTTTCTTT. Its translation: CASSHTGTTEAFF.

The chain is built from TRBV6-5 and TRBJ2-4, with 8 nucleotides matching TRBD1. CDR1 and CDR2 (germline): MNHEY, SVGAGI. The length of the CDR3 is 15 residues. V was clipped by 6 bases and J by 6 bases; unmatched bases: 10. The CDR3 spells CASRPTPGTGNIQYF. In nucleotides, the CDR3 is TGTGCCAGCAGGCCGACCCCCGGGACAGGAAACATTCAGTACTTC.

V is TRBV18 and J is TRBJ1-4; possibly TRBD1 for D (5 bases). This CDR3 comprises 13 residues. Germline lookup yields CDR1 KGHSH and CDR2 LQKENI. V was clipped by 4 bases and J by 6 bases, with 9 bases between them. The DNA of the CDR3 is TGTGCCAGCTCACGTACAGGTGATGAAAAACTGTTTTTT. Translating gives CASSRTGDEKLFF.

The V call is TRBV6-1, the J call TRBJ2-2; 8 bases match TRBD2. CDR1 is MNHNS, CDR2 SASEGT, per germline. CDR3 length: 14 residues. The V and J ends lost 4 bases and 4 bases, in that order; junction bases with no gene match: 2. CDR3 in DNA: TGTGCCAGCAGTGGACGGGAGGGCACCGGGGAGCTGTTTTTT. This encodes CASSGREGTGELFF.

V gene TRBV19 combines with J gene TRBJ2-1, with TRBD2 matching 9 bases. Per the germline V gene, CDR1 is LNHDA and CDR2 is SQIVND (reference sequence). V gave up 2 bases and J gave up 9 bases; unmatched junction bases: 11. The CDR3 consists of 16 residues. CDR3 DNA sequence: TGTGCCAGTAGTATACCCAACGGGGTAGCGGGGGTTGAGCAGTTCTTC. It encodes CASSIPNGVAGVEQFF. The entire variable domain, with the rest obtained from reference TRBV19 and TRBJ2-1, is as follows: DGGITQSPKYLFRKEGQNVTLSCEQNLNHDAMYWYRQDPGQGLRLIYYSQIVNDFQKGDIAEGYSVSREKKESFPLTVTSAQKNPTAFYLCASSIPNGVAGVEQFFGPGTRLTVL.

This clone appeared once. The rearrangement links TRBV5-4 to TRBJ1-2; TRBD1 matches at 7 bases. The germline V gene has CDR1 SGHNT and CDR2 YYREEE (reference sequence). The CDR3 is 11 amino acids. J gave up 9 bases and V 4 bases, and 3 bases lay outside the gene matches. CDR3 sequence: CASSEQGRYTF. The DNA for the CDR3 is TGTGCCAGCAGCGAACAGGGGCGCTACACCTTC.

The genes are TRBV29-1 and TRBJ2-1, with 9 bases that match TRBD2. CDR1 is SQVTM, CDR2 ANQGSEA, per germline. This CDR3 comprises 18 residues. After removal of 7 bases from V and 3 bases from J, the junction contained 19 bases not matched to a gene. CDR3 amino acids: CSARGLYSGGLGYNEQFF. CDR3 coding DNA: TGCAGCGCCAGAGGGCTTTATAGCGGGGGACTGGGCTACAATGAGCAGTTCTTC.

The rearrangement joins TRBV5-6 to TRBJ2-5, with D possibly matching TRBD2 (5 bases). From germline, CDR1 is SGHDT and CDR2 YYEEEE. The CDR3 length is 13 residues. V was pared by 0 bases and J by 5 bases, with 8 bases between. The CDR3 nucleotides read TGTGCCAGCAGCTTGGGCGGAGGCGAGACCCAGTACTTC. Translation gives CASSLGGGETQYF.

CDR3 nucleotide sequence: TGTGCCAGCTCACCACGAACGGGGATCTCCTACAATGAGCAGTTCTTC. Amino acids: CASSPRTGISYNEQFF. V is TRBV18 and J is TRBJ2-1; tentative D call: TRBD2 (5 bases). V was pared by 1 base and J by 0 bases, with 10 bases between. Germline V gives CDR1 KGHSH, CDR2 LQKENI. This CDR3 has 16 amino acids.